This T cell receptor (beta chain) originates from a study of persistence of HIV-infected CD4 T cells. This clone rates as medium-sized (0.01 to 0.1%). Its antigen is still unknown. Lysates of CMV-infected fibroblasts at approximately 9.4 ug/mL stimulated these cells. Sorted nonresponding memory CD4+ T cells were CD40L-negative, CD69-negative, CD45RO-high. Trimming pared 5 bases from V and 6 bases from J, leaving 14 bases between. Germline V lookup: CDR1 SGHRS, CDR2 YFSETQ. The CDR3 sequence is 13 residues long. General study results and limits: Compared with CD3/CD28-stimulated cells, CMV- and Gag-responding cells showed lower TCRbeta richness.

This was the immunoSEQ version 4 assay in survey mode. Only in-frame clones appear in the TCRdb table, and some are missing; sequencing was by immunoSEQ multiplex PCR. The sample consists of 35,000 to 40,000 clones, 80% of them appearing once. The receptor's source is an adult man with HIV who was CMV-seropositive. Sequenced here: CD4+ T cells sorted from PBMCs after approximately 18-hour stimulation, sampled from a patient who received antiretroviral therapy. The J gene is TRBJ1-2, the V gene TRBV5-1, with a weak D call TRBD1 (6 bases). The CDR3 reads CASSWGARDGYTF. CDR3 sequence (DNA): TGCGCCAGCAGTTGGGGGGCGCGAGATGGCTACACCTTC.